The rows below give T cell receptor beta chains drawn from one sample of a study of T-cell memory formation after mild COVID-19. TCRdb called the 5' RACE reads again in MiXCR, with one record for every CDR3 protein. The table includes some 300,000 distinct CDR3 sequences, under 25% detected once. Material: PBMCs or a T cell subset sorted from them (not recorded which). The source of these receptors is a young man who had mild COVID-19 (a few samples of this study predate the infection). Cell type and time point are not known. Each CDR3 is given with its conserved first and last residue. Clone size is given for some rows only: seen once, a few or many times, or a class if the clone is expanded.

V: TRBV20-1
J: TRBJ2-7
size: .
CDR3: CSARDVGAETYEQYF

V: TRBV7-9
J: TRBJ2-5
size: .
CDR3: CASSLLPQETQYF

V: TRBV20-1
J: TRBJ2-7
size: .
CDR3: CSARDPGGTYEQYF

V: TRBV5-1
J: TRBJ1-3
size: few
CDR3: CASSPRQGANTIYF

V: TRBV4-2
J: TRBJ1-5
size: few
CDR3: CASSQEGTGVNQPQHF

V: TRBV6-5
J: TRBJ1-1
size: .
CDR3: CASSFTGPPRTEAFF

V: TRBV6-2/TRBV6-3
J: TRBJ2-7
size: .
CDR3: CASSQARGTEQYF

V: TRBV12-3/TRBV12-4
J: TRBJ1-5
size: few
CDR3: CASTGVSNQPQHF

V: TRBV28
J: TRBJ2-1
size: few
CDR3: CASSFSQPGSRKHEQFF

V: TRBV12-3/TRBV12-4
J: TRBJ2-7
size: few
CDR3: CASSLLGPQDEQYF

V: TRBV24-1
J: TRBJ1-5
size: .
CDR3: CATSDLWVSSQPQHF

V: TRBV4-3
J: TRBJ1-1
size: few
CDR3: CASSQDRVYEAFF

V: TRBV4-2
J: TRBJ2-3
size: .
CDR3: CASSQGGGWDTQYF

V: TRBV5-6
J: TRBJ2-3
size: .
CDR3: CASSQGPTGADTQYF

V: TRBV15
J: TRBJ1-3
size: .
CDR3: CATSRVWGIRSTIYF

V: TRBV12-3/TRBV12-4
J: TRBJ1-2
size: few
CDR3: CASSPGNGYTF

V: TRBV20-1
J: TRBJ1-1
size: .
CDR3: CSAKTAPNTEAFF

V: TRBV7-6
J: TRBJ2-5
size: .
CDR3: CASTPGRGRALETQYF

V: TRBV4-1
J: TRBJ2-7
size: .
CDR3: CASSQGTGGTYEQYF

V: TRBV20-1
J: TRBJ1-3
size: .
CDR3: CSARGRGDREPGNTIYF

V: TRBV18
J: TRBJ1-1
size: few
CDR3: CASLTSENTEAFF

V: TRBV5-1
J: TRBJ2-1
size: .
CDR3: CASSFNVNEQFF

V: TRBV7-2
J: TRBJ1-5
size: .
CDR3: CASSGFNQPQHF

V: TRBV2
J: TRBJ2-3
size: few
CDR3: CASIQSDTQYF

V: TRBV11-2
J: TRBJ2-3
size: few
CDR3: CASSFAGGSADTQYF

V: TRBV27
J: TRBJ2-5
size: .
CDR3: CASSPQLAEETQYF

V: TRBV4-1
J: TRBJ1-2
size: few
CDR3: CASSQVRTSHGYTF

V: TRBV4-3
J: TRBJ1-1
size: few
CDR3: CASRMSDRSGTEAFF

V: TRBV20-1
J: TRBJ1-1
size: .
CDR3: CSARDRGNIHAMNTEAFF

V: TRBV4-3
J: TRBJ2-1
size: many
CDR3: CASSQEPAGVLKQFF

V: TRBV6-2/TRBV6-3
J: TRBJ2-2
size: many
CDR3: CASSTGLADTGELFF

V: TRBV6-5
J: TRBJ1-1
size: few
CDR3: CASSYSRGDRREAFF

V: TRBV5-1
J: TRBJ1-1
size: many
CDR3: CASSLGQVNTEAFF